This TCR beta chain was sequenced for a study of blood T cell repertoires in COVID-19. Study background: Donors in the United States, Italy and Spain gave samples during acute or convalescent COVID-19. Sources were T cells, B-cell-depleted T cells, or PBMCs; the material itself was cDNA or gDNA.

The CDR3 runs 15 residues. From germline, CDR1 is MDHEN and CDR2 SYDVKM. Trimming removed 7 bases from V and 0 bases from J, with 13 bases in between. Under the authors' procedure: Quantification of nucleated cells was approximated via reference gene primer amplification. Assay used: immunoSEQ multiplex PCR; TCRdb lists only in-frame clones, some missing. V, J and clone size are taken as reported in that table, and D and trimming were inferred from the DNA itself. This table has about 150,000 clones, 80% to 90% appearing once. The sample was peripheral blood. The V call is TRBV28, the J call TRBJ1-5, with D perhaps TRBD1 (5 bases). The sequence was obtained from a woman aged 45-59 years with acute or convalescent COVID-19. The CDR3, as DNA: TGTGCCAGCACCCTTAGGGGTTATAGCAATCAGCCCCAGCATTTT. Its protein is CASTLRGYSNQPQHF.